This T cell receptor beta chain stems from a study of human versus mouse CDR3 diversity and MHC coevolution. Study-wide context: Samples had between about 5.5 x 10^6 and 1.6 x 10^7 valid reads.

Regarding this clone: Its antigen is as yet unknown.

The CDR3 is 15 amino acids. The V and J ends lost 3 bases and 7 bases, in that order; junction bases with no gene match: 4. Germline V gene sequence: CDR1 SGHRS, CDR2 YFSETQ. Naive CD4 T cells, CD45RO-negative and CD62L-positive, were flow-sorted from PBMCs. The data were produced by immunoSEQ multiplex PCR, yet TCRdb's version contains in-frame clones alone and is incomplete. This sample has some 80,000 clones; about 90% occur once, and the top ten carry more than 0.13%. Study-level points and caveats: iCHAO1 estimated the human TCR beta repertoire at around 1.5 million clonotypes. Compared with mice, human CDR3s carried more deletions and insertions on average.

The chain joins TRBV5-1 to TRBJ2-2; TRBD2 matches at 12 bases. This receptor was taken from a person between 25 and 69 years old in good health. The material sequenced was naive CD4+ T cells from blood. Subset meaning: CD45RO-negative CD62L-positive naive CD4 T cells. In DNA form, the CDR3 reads TGCGCCAGCAGCTCTAGCGGGAGGGCCGACGGGGAGCTGTTTTTT. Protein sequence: CASSSSGRADGELFF. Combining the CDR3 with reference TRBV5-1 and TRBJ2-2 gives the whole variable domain KAGVTQTPRYLIKTRGQQVTLSCSPISGHRSVSWYQQTPGQGLQFLFEYFSETQRNKGNFPGRFSGRQFSNSRSEMNVSTLELGDSALYLCASSSSGRADGELFFGEGSRLTVL.